Below are 30 T cell receptor beta chains sequenced from a single sample in a study of blood T cell repertoires in COVID-19. Profiled with immunoSEQ multiplex PCR; TCRdb holds only in-frame clones, not every one. The table records under 400,000 clones, around 87% of them present only once. Sequencing was carried out using peripheral blood. These receptors all stem from a woman aged 30 to 39 with COVID-19, enrolled during active disease.

DNA of the CDR3: TGTGCCTGGAGTTATATAGCGATTGCTAGCACAGATACGCAGTATTTT. Translation: CAWSYIAIASTDTQYF. The gene calls are TRBV30 and TRBJ2-3; tentative D call: TRBD2 (5 bases). This CDR3 contains 16 residues. Germline assignment: CDR1 GTSNPN and CDR2 SVGIG (reference sequence). The ends were cut back, 2 bases at V and 0 bases at J, with 15 bases in the middle. Full variable domain (rest looked up from reference TRBV30 and TRBJ2-3): SQTIHQWPATLVQPVGSPLSLECTVEGTSNPNLYWYRQAAGRGLQLLFYSVGIGQISSEVPQNLSASRPQDRQFILSSKKLLLSDSGFYLCAWSYIAIASTDTQYFGPGTRLTVL.

This chain's CDR3 is CASSLGGRARYNEQFF. The CDR3, as DNA: TGTGCCAGCAGCTTGGGCGGGAGGGCCAGGTACAATGAGCAGTTCTTC. This sequence joins TRBV5-4 and TRBJ2-1; 9 positions match TRBD2. This CDR3 contains 16 residues. The V gene's germline CDR1 is SGHNT and CDR2 YYREEE (reference sequence). Unmatched junction bases numbered 5, after V lost 0 bases and J lost 4 bases.

The chain employs TRBV9 and TRBJ1-6; the D gene is possibly TRBD1 (6 bases). The V gene's germline CDR1 is SGDLS and CDR2 YYNGEE. The CDR3 has 14 residues. V lost 1 base and J 5 bases, leaving 7 bases between the germline ends. Written as DNA, the CDR3 is TGTGCCAGCAGCGTAACAGGGAATAATTCACCCCTCCACTTT. Translating gives CASSVTGNNSPLHF.

The V call is TRBV29-1, the J call TRBJ2-3; D call uncertain. Germline CDR1 is SQVTM and CDR2 is ANQGSEA. The CDR3 covers 11 residues. V dropped 5 bases and J dropped 6 bases, with 9 bases sitting between them. Here the CDR3 reads CSVSATDTQYF. The CDR3 DNA follows: TGCAGCGTTTCCGCTACTGATACGCAGTATTTT.

The count of this clone is one. The chain employs TRBV29-1 and TRBJ2-1; D is perhaps TRBD1 (6 bases). The germline V gene encodes CDR1 SQVTM and CDR2 ANQGSEA. CDR3 length equals 14 residues. V was cut by 7 bases and J by 9 bases, with 22 bases left in between. The CDR3 DNA sequence: TGCAGCGGTGGGGTACAGGGATACTCTGGTGAGCAGTTCTTC. This encodes CSGGVQGYSGEQFF.

The chain employs TRBV29-1 and TRBJ2-3; 7 bases fit TRBD2. Germline CDR1 is SQVTM and CDR2 is ANQGSEA. The CDR3 is 15 residues long. J gave up 4 bases and V 4 bases, and 11 bases lay outside the gene matches. In DNA form, the CDR3 reads TGCAGCGTTGGAGTGTCCGGCGGGAGCGCAGATACGCAGTATTTT. Translating it yields CSVGVSGGSADTQYF.

The chain couples TRBV27 to TRBJ1-6; tentative D call: TRBD1 (6 bases). Between the trimmed V and J ends, which lost 5 bases and 10 bases, there was a span of 12 bases. This CDR3 comprises 13 residues. From germline, CDR1 is MNHEY and CDR2 SMNVEV (reference sequence). CDR3 protein: CASSVGASSPLHF. Written as DNA, the CDR3 is TGTGCCAGCAGTGTGGGGGCGTCGTCACCCCTCCACTTT.

This sequence joins TRBV7-3 and TRBJ2-3; 9 bases map to TRBD2. The CDR3 runs to 14 residues. With 2 bases clipped from V and 4 bases from J, the junction kept 1 base outside the gene matches. Germline values: CDR1 SGHTA, CDR2 FQGTGA. The CDR3 is CASSLGTSPDTQYF. CDR3 sequence (DNA): TGTGCCAGCAGCTTAGGGACTAGCCCAGATACGCAGTATTTT.

The V gene is TRBV7-8, the J gene TRBJ1-1; weak D call: TRBD1 (5 bases). The CDR3 is 15 amino acids. Germline lookup yields CDR1 SGHVS and CDR2 FQNEAQ. The V and J ends lost 3 bases and 0 bases respectively, with 11 bases between them. The chain's CDR3 is CASSLVTAMNTEAFF. In nucleotides, the CDR3 is TGTGCCAGCAGCTTGGTGACAGCCATGAACACTGAAGCTTTCTTT.

The chain is built from TRBV19 and TRBJ1-5; D remains unclear. CDR1 is LNHDA and CDR2 is SQIVND in the germline V gene (reference sequence). CDR3 length: 15 amino acids. Trimming took 5 bases from V and 1 from J, leaving 12 bases between them. CDR3 loop: CASSVTGLSNQPQHF. DNA of the CDR3: TGTGCCAGTAGTGTAACGGGTTTGAGCAATCAGCCCCAGCATTTT.

The V and J genes are TRBV10-2 and TRBJ2-6, with D possibly being TRBD2 (5 bases). The V end was cut by 8 bases, the J end by 0 bases, with 17 bases between. This CDR3 region has 17 residues. Germline CDR1 reads WSHSY; CDR2 reads SAAADI. The CDR3 loop is CASGRRRASSGANVLTF. CDR3 DNA: TGCGCCAGCGGGCGTAGGCGGGCTTCCTCTGGGGCCAACGTCCTGACTTTC.

The DNA of the CDR3 is TGCGCCAGCATTGACAGGGGGCGCAATGAGCAGTTCTTC. Translating it yields CASIDRGRNEQFF. This chain uses TRBV10-1 with TRBJ2-1, with 10 bases matching TRBD1. CDR3 length equals 13 residues. Germline V gene data show CDR1 as WNHNN and CDR2 as SYGVQD (reference sequence). V was pared by 7 bases and J by 6 bases, with 3 bases of the junction left unmatched.

The sample holds a few counts of this clone. CDR3 sequence reads: CASSFDWDRSYEQYF. The CDR3 coding sequence is TGTGCCAGCAGCTTCGATTGGGACAGGAGCTACGAGCAGTACTTC. The chain employs TRBV7-2 and TRBJ2-7; 8 positions agree with TRBD1. The CDR3 contains 15 residues. The V and J ends lost 3 bases and 3 bases, in that order; junction bases with no gene match: 7. The germline V gene has CDR1 SGHTA and CDR2 FQGNSA.

The rearrangement links TRBV7-8 to TRBJ2-2; D unclear. The CDR3 spans 13 residues. Trimming stripped 5 bases from V and 3 bases from J, with 7 bases between. Germline V lookup: CDR1 SGHVS, CDR2 FQNEAQ. CDR3: CASSLLYTGELFF. CDR3 coding DNA: TGTGCCAGCAGCCTTTTATACACCGGGGAGCTGTTTTTT.

The V call is TRBV6-1, the J call TRBJ1-2; the D gene is possibly TRBD1 (6 bases). This CDR3 region has 16 residues. With 0 bases removed from V and 4 bases from J, the gap between germline ends came to 15 bases. Looked up from germline, CDR1 is MNHNS and CDR2 is SASEGT. The CDR3 is CASSEAAGGGAYGYTF. The DNA of the CDR3 is TGTGCCAGCAGTGAAGCGGCCGGCGGGGGCGCCTATGGCTACACCTTC.

The rearrangement uses TRBV7-2 and TRBJ1-4, with D possibly matching TRBD1 (6 bases). The CDR3 runs 17 residues. The germline V gene has CDR1 SGHTA and CDR2 FQGNSA. V shed 2 bases and J shed 7 bases, with 20 bases lying between them. The CDR3 is CASSLRARGQGSEKLFF. DNA of the CDR3: TGTGCCAGCAGCTTAAGGGCGCGGGGGCAGGGGAGTGAAAAACTGTTTTTT.

The chain recombines TRBV28 with TRBJ2-5; 8 bases map to TRBD1. Germline V CDR1 and CDR2: MDHEN, SYDVKM. The CDR3 covers 15 residues. V shed 0 bases and J 3 bases; nucleotides not matched to a gene: 3. CDR3 in amino acids: CASSLWAGGEETQYF. In DNA, the CDR3 is TGTGCCAGCAGTTTATGGGCAGGGGGCGAAGAGACCCAGTACTTC.

This clone has more than one count but fewer than ten. V is TRBV5-1 and J is TRBJ2-7, with D tentatively TRBD1 (6 bases). This CDR3 spans 13 amino acids. Germline assignment: CDR1 SGHRS and CDR2 YFSETQ. Between the trimmed V and J ends, which lost 1 base and 3 bases, there was a span of 8 bases. CDR3 DNA: TGCGCCAGCAGCTTGACAGGGAACTACGAGCAGTACTTC. This translates into CASSLTGNYEQYF.

V gene TRBV18 combines with J gene TRBJ1-4; 7 positions agree with TRBD1. The CDR3 is made up of 15 amino acids. The germline CDR1 and CDR2 sequences are KGHSH and LQKENI. Trimming cost V 3 bases and J 7 bases; bases outside gene matches: 8. CDR3: CASSPPAGGSEKLFF. The CDR3 DNA is TGTGCCAGCTCACCCCCCGCAGGGGGTTCTGAAAAACTGTTTTTT.

This chain joins TRBV24-1 and TRBJ2-1; 9 bases match TRBD2. Germline V gives CDR1 KGHDR, CDR2 SFDVKD. CDR3 length: 16 residues. The V segment lost 4 bases and the J segment 0 bases; nucleotides outside the gene matches: 3. The CDR3 loop is CATSEATSGSYNEQFF. The CDR3 DNA reads as TGTGCCACCAGTGAGGCGACTAGCGGCTCCTACAATGAGCAGTTCTTC.

The V call is TRBV2, the J call TRBJ1-2; 11 nucleotides line up with TRBD1. CDR1 and CDR2 (germline): SNHLY, FYNNEI. The V gene end was trimmed by 5 bases and the J gene end by 9 bases; junction bases not matched to a gene: 5. This CDR3 contains 13 residues. This chain's CDR3 is CASSRDRGVRYTF. The CDR3 coding sequence is TGTGCCAGCAGTAGGGACAGGGGGGTACGCTACACCTTC.

There are many counts of this clone. This chain links TRBV7-2 with TRBJ2-7, with a weak D call TRBD2 (6 bases). V lost 5 bases and J lost 2, with 16 bases in between. The CDR3 spans 15 residues. Germline lookup yields CDR1 SGHTA and CDR2 FQGNSA. The CDR3, as DNA: TGTGCCAGCAGCGTGGGGGGTCTAACCCCCTACGAGCAGTACTTC. Residues: CASSVGGLTPYEQYF.

V and J are TRBV19 and TRBJ2-3; no reliable D call. V was cut by 5 bases and J by 3 bases, with 15 bases left in between. The CDR3 totals 15 residues. From germline, CDR1 is LNHDA and CDR2 SQIVND (reference sequence). The CDR3 here is CASSLQAYETDTQYF. The CDR3 coding sequence is TGTGCCAGTAGTCTCCAGGCCTATGAGACAGATACGCAGTATTTT.

This rearrangement joins TRBV3-1 (or the pseudogene TRBV3-2) to TRBJ2-1; maybe TRBD2 (5 bases). Trimming took 0 bases from V and 3 from J, leaving 9 bases between them. The germline gives CDR1 LGHDT, CDR2 YNNKEL (reference sequence). The CDR3 covers 15 residues. The CDR3 loop is CASSQETSRYNEQFF. The CDR3 DNA follows: TGTGCCAGCAGCCAAGAAACTAGTCGCTACAATGAGCAGTTCTTC.

The chain uses TRBV11-2 and TRBJ1-2, with a tentative D call TRBD1 (5 bases). The CDR3 contains 13 residues. The V gene lost 3 bases and the J gene lost 4 bases, with 9 bases spanning the gap. Germline V CDR1 and CDR2: SGHAT, FQNNGV. CDR3 nucleotides: TGTGCCAGCAGCTTGTCGGGGGGCTATGGCTACACCTTC. It specifies CASSLSGGYGYTF.

This rearrangement joins TRBV12-3 or TRBV12-4 to TRBJ1-1, with D maybe TRBD1 (6 bases). V was shortened by 8 bases and J by 9 bases, with 13 bases between the two germline ends. The CDR3 is 11 amino acids. Here the CDR3 reads CASSYRVKAFF. Here the CDR3 DNA reads TGTGCCAGCTCCTACAGGGTTAAAGCTTTCTTT.

The chain carries TRBV29-1 and TRBJ2-5, with D possibly matching TRBD2 (5 bases). V was shortened by 5 bases and J by 5 bases, with 15 bases between the two germline ends. CDR3 size: 13 residues. Per the germline V gene, CDR1 is SQVTM and CDR2 is ANQGSEA. CDR3 residues: CSVLGRGEETQYF. The CDR3 nucleotides read TGCAGCGTTCTTGGTCGGGGAGAGGAGACCCAGTACTTC.

This chain joins TRBV30 and TRBJ1-5, with D unclear. V dropped 4 bases and J dropped 5 bases, with 15 bases sitting between them. Germline V gene data show CDR1 as GTSNPN and CDR2 as SVGIG (reference sequence). This CDR3 has 14 amino acids. Here the CDR3 DNA reads TGTGCCTGGAACCGGGGAAACGCCGATCAGCCCCAGCATTTT. The encoded protein is CAWNRGNADQPQHF.

The genes are TRBV5-1 and TRBJ2-3, with D perhaps matching TRBD2 (6 bases). The CDR3 contains 16 residues. The V end was cut by 0 bases, the J end by 3 bases, with 14 bases between. CDR1 is SGHRS and CDR2 is YFSETQ in the germline V gene. As DNA, the CDR3 is TGCGCCAGCAGCTTGGACGGTAGCGGCGGGACAGATACGCAGTATTTT. Its protein product is CASSLDGSGGTDTQYF.

The rearrangement uses TRBV19 and TRBJ2-1; the match to TRBD2 covers 11 bases. V shed 1 base, J shed 8 bases, and the junction held 4 bases outside the gene matches. Germline V gene sequence: CDR1 LNHDA, CDR2 SQIVND (reference sequence). The CDR3 consists of 15 residues. As DNA, the CDR3 is TGTGCCAGTAGTATAGGACTAGCGGGAATGTATGAGCAGTTCTTC. As protein: CASSIGLAGMYEQFF.